The present T cell receptor (beta chain) was sequenced within a study of response to subunit inactivated influenza vaccine. In TCRdb, the RT-PCR reads were re-called with MiXCR into one record per CDR3 protein. The repertoire consists of some 540,000 distinct CDR3 sequences, with under 25% occurring once and the leading ten covering about 2.8%. The CDR3 is 16 residues long. The ends were cut back, 5 bases at V and 2 bases at J, with 17 bases in the middle. The germline gives CDR1 LGHNA, CDR2 YSLEER. The same data also contributed to another study, on T cells expressing NK-cell markers. That paper notes: What made the TCR beta cDNA was 5'RACE template switching with UMIs. Just one sequenced donor of eight was HCMV-seronegative, while seven were seropositive. In a handful of donors, dominant CD3+CD56+NKG2C+ clones formed roughly 1.0-7.5% of CD8+ cells. The CD3+CD56-NKG2C+ fraction was also led by these clonotypes in a handful of donors.

The source of this sequence is a man in his fifties who received an inactivated influenza vaccine. Source: CD4+ T cells sorted from PBMCs, taken roughly 12 days after vaccination. The chain joins TRBV4-3 to TRBJ2-3; a weak D match, TRBD2 (6 bases). CDR3 DNA: TGCGCCAGCAGCGAGGGAGGAGTTTCTCACACAGATACGCAGTATTTT. Encoded protein: CASSEGGVSHTDTQYF.